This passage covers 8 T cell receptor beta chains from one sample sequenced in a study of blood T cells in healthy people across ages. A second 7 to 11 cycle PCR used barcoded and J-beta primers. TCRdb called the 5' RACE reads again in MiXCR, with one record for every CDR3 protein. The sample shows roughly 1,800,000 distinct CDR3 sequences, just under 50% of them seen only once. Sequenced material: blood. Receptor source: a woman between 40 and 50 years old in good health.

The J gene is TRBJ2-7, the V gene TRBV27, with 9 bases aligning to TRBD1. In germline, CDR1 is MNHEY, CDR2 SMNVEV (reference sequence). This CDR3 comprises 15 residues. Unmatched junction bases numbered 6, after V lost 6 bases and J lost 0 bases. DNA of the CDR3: TGTGCCAGCAGGCCGGGACAGGGATTCTCCTACGAGCAGTACTTC. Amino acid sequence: CASRPGQGFSYEQYF.

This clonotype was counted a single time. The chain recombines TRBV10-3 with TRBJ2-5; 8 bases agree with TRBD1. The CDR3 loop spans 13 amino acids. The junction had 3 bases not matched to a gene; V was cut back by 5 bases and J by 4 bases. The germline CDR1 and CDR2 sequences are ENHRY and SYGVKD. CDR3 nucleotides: TGTGCCATCAGTACCGGGACAGGAGAGACCCAGTACTTC. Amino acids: CAISTGTGETQYF.

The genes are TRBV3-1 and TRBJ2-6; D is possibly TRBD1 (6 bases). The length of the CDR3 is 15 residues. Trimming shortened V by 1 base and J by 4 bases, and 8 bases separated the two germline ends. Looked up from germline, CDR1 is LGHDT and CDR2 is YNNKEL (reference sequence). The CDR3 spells CASSQGGRGANVLTF. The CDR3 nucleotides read TGTGCCAGCAGCCAAGGGGGGCGAGGGGCCAACGTCCTGACTTTC.

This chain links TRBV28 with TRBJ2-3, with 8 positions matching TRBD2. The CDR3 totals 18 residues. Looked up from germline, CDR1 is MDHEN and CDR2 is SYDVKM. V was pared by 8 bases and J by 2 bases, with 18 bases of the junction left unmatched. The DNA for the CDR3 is TGTGCCAGCTTGGGAAGTAGAGAATTAGCGGGGATCACAGATACGCAGTATTTT. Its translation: CASLGSRELAGITDTQYF.

This CDR3 reads CASSHRDRGRRPQYF. CDR3 nucleotide sequence: TGTGCCAGCAGCCACCGGGACAGGGGGCGGAGGCCCCAGTACTTC. The chain employs TRBV5-4 and TRBJ2-5; 12 nucleotides line up with TRBD1. Trimming cost V 4 bases and J 9 bases; bases outside gene matches: 10. Per germline, CDR1 SGHNT and CDR2 YYREEE (reference sequence). The CDR3 totals 15 residues.

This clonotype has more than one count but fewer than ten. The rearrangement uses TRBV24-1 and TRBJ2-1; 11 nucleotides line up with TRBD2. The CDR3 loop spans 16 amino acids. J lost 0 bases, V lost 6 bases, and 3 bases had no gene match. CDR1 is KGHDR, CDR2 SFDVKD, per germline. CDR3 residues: CATSPTSGDSYNEQFF. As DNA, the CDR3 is TGTGCCACCAGTCCGACTAGCGGGGACTCCTACAATGAGCAGTTCTTC.

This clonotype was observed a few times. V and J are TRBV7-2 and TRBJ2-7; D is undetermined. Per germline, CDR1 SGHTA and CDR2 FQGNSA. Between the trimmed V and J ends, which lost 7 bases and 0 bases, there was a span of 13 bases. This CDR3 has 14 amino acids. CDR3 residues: CASITGPSSYEQYF. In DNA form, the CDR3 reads TGTGCCAGCATAACCGGGCCCAGCTCCTACGAGCAGTACTTC.

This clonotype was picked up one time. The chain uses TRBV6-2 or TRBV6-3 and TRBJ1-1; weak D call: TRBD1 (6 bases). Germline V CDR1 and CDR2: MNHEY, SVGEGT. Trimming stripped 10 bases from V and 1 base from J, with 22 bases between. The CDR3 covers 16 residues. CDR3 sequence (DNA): TGTGCCATCCCCGAATGGCAGGGGCGTGCGAACACTGAAGCTTTCTTT. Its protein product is CAIPEWQGRANTEAFF.